This T cell receptor beta chain comes out of a study of blood T cell repertoires in COVID-19 (dated by TCRdb to about 2020). Background on the whole study: Collaborator samples came from the United States, Italy and Spain and covered acute and convalescent phases of COVID-19. A de-identified subject ID, COVID-19 status, age in years and sex were almost always included in the sample metadata. The prospective study material was composed of cDNA or gDNA derived from T cells, B-cell-depleted T cells, or PBMCs. The samples were drawn from the first 160 participants of the ongoing ImmuneRACE study and from 1,254 subjects provided by 6 global collaborators. The repertoires were released in a freely available public database intended as a resource for research on the immune response to SARS-CoV-2. Where available, HLA class I and class II types were taken from metadata supplied by the sample provider and were not determined by assay-based typing. Deeply sampled blood TCRbeta repertoires from subjects exposed to, actively infected with, or recovered from COVID-19 were included in the dataset.

Whole blood was collected in K2EDTA tubes by collaborating institutions according to the institutions' own protocols. Collaborator samples were shipped for TCRbeta analysis as frozen whole blood, isolated PBMCs, or DNA extracted from either sample type. What the research found in general, with its limitations: Clinical and demographic metadata were provided uncurated, with the amount varying by source and participant.

CDR1 is given as SGHTA and CDR2 as FQGNSA, both from the germline V gene. The CDR3 numbers 15 residues from cysteine through phenylalanine. Only the CDR3 region is kept as DNA, spanning 45 bases read in frame from base 1. Germline trimming amounts to 4 bases on V and 4 bases on J, with 7 as the count of junction bases outside the gene matches. The immunoSEQ Assay, a bias-controlled multiplex PCR, was used to amplify TCRbeta CDR3 regions from genomic DNA. The original methods were these. The number of nucleated cells in each sample was estimated from the amplification of reference gene primers within the assay. Sequence reads were collapsed and filtered to measure the absolute abundance of every unique TCRbeta CDR3 rearrangement. For each sample, productive Simpson clonality was calculated by taking the square root of Simpson's diversity index across productive rearrangements. This is the immuneACCESS table as TCRdb keeps it, with only in-frame sequences that have V and J called. A part of the clones is gone; compared with another copy, unresolved V genes explain less than half, and the rest is unexplained. V and J calls and clone size are as listed in that table; D and trimming were resolved from the DNA. This sample gives 130,000 or so clones in total; around 83% of them show up just once. The ten largest clonotypes hold over 5% of the sample.

This clone showed up just once. What antigen it recognizes has not been identified. No much larger clone is present one base from it, and per-base qualities are unavailable. The rearranged chain carries TRBV7-2 and TRBJ2-7; TRBD1 fits 10 bases in the junction. This TCR was sampled from a man at least 80 years old with active or convalescent COVID-19. Sequenced: peripheral blood. The DNA reads as follows: TGTGCCAGCAGCTCCAGGACAGGGGGGTTTTACGAGCAGTACTTC. Its amino acids are CASSSRTGGFYEQYF. With all but the CDR3 taken from the reference TRBV7-2 and TRBJ2-7 genes, the full variable domain is: GAGVSQSPSNKVTEKGKDVELRCDPISGHTALYWYRQSLGQGLEFLIYFQGNSAPDKSGLPSDRFSAERTGGSVSTLTIQRTQQEDSAVYLCASSSRTGGFYEQYFGPGTRLTVT.